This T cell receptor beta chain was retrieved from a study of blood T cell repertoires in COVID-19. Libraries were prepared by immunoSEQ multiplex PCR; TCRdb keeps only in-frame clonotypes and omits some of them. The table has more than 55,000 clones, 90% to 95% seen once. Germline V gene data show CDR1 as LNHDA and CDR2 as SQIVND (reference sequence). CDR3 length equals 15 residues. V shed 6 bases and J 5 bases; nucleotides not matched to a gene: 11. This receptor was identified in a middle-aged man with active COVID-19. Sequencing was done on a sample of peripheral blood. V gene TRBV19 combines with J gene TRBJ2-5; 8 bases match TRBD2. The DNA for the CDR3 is TGTGCCAGTAGGACCCGGGGGGGCGCCTGGGAGACCCAGTACTTC. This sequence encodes CASRTRGGAWETQYF.